This T cell receptor (beta chain) was sequenced for a study of CD8 T cells in Susac syndrome. The study sequenced TCR beta in blood CD8+ and CD4+ T cells. TEMRA cells were FACS-enriched, with CD8+ and CD4+ T cells isolated negatively. As to this clonotype: Its target is unknown.

Random hexamers served to reverse transcribe about 0.5 to 1 ug RNA. Amplification of TCR beta CDR3 used immunoSEQ multiplex PCR across 54 Vbeta and 13 Jbeta. TCRdb ran MiXCR on the immunoSEQ multiplex PCR reads and lists one entry per CDR3 protein. This table has 150,000 to 200,000 distinct CDR3 sequences, about 94% appearing once. Points from the study as a whole: In its TCR sequencing and HLA analysis, the study acknowledged that the number of individuals was relatively small.

Sequencing was carried out using CD4+ T cells from PBMCs. This clonotype was sampled from a human donor in good health.

The CDR3 reads CSAPTSSARNEQFF. In DNA form, the CDR3 reads TGCAGTGCACCAACTAGCTCCGCACGCAATGAGCAGTTCTTC. This chain links TRBV20-1 with TRBJ2-1; D might be TRBD2 (6 bases). The CDR3 extends over 14 amino acids. CDR1 and CDR2 (germline): DFQATT, SNEGSKA (reference sequence). V dropped 6 bases and J dropped 6 bases, with 18 bases sitting between them.